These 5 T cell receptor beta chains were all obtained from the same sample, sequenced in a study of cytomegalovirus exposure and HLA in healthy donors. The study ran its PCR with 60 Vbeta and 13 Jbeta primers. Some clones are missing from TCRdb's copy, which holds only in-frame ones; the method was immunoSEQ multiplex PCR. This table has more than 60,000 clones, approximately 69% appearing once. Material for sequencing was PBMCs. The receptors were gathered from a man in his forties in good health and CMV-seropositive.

The CDR3 DNA follows: TGTGCCAGCAGCTCGCTTCAGCAAGAGACCCAGTACTTC. Translation gives CASSSLQQETQYF. This chain links TRBV27 with TRBJ2-5, with D hard to call. Germline V gene lookup returns CDR1 MNHEY and CDR2 SMNVEV (reference sequence). V lost 6 bases, J lost 2 bases, and 10 bases lay in between. CDR3 length: 13 residues.

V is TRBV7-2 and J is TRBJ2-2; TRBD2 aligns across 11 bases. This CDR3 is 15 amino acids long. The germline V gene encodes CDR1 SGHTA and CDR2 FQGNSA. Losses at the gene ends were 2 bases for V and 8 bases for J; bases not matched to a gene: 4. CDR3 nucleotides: TGTGCCAGCAGCTTATCTAGCGGGGGGTCAGGGGAGCTGTTTTTT. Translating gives CASSLSSGGSGELFF. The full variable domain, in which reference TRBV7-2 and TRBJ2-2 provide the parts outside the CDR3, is GAGVSQSPSNKVTEKGKDVELRCDPISGHTALYWYRQSLGQGLEFLIYFQGNSAPDKSGLPSDRFSAERTGGSVSTLTIQRTQQEDSAVYLCASSLSSGGSGELFFGEGSRLTVL.

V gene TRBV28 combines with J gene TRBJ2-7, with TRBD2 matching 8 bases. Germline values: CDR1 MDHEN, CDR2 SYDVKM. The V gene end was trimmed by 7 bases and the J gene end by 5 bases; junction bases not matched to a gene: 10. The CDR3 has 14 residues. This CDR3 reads CASIRGSGRNEQYF. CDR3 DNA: TGTGCCAGCATCCGGGGCAGCGGGAGAAACGAGCAGTACTTC.

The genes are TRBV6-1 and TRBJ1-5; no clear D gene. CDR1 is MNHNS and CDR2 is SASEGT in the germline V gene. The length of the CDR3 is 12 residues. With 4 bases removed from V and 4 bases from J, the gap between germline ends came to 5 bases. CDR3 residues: CASSGVNQPQHF. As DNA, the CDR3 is TGTGCCAGCAGTGGAGTAAATCAGCCCCAGCATTTT.

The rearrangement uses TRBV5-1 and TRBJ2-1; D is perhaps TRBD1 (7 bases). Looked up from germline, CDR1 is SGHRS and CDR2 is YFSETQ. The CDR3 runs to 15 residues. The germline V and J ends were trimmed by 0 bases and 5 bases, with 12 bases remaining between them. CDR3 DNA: TGCGCCAGCAGCTTGGGCGACAGGGAGGACAATGAGCAGTTCTTC. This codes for CASSLGDREDNEQFF. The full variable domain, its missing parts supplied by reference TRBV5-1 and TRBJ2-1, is KAGVTQTPRYLIKTRGQQVTLSCSPISGHRSVSWYQQTPGQGLQFLFEYFSETQRNKGNFPGRFSGRQFSNSRSEMNVSTLELGDSALYLCASSLGDREDNEQFFGPGTRLTVL.